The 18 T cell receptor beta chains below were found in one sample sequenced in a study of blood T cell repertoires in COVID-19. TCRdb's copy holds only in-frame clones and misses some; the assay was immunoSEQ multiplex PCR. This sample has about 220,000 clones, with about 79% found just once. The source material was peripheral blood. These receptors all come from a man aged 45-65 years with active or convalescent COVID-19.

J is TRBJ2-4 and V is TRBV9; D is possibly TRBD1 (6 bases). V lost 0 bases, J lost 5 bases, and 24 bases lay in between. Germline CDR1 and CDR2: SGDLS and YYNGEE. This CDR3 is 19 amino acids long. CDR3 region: CASSVGADLTGILENIQYF. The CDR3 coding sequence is TGTGCCAGCAGCGTAGGAGCGGACCTCACAGGGATACTAGAAAACATTCAGTACTTC.

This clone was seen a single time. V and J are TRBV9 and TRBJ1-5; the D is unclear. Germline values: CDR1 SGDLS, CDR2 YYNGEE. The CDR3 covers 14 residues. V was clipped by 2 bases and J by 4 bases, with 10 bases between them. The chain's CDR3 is CASSVGGPNQPQHF. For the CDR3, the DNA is TGTGCCAGCAGCGTGGGAGGTCCTAATCAGCCCCAGCATTTT. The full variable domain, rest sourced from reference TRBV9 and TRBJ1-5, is DSGVTQTPKHLITATGQRVTLRCSPRSGDLSVYWYQQSLDQGLQFLIQYYNGEERAKGNILERFSAQQFPDLHSELNLSSLELGDSALYFCASSVGGPNQPQHFGDGTRLSIL.

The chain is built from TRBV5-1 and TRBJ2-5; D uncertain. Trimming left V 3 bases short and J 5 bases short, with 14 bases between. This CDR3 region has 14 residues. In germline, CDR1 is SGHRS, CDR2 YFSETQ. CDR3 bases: TGCGCCAGCAGCTCCCCGGGTAGTAGTGAGACCCAGTACTTC. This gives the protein CASSSPGSSETQYF. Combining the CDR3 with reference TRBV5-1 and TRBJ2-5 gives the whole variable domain KAGVTQTPRYLIKTRGQQVTLSCSPISGHRSVSWYQQTPGQGLQFLFEYFSETQRNKGNFPGRFSGRQFSNSRSEMNVSTLELGDSALYLCASSSPGSSETQYFGPGTRLLVL.

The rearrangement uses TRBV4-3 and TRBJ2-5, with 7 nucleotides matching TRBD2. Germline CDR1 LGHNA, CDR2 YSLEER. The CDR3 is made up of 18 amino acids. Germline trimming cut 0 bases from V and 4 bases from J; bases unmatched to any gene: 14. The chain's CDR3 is CASSQELVWGGNGETQYF. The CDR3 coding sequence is TGCGCCAGCAGCCAAGAGCTCGTTTGGGGGGGGAATGGAGAGACCCAGTACTTC.

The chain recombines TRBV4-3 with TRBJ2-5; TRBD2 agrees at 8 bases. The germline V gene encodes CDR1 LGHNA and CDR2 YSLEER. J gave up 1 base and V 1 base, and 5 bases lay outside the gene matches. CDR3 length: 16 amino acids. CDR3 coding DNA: TGCGCCAGCAGCCAAGGGCCAGCGGGGGTCCAAGAGACCCAGTACTTC. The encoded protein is CASSQGPAGVQETQYF.

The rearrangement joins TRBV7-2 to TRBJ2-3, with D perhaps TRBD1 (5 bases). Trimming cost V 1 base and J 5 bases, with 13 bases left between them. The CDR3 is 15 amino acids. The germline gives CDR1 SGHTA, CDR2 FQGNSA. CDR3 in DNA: TGTGCCAGCAGCTTAGTGTGGCAGGGCGGAGATACGCAGTATTTT. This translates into CASSLVWQGGDTQYF.

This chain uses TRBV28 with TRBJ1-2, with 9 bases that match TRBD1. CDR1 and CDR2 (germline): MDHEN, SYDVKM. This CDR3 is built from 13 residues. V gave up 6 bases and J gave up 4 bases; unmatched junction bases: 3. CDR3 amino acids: CASRLGQGYGYTF. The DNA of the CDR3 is TGTGCCAGCAGGTTGGGACAGGGCTATGGCTACACCTTC.

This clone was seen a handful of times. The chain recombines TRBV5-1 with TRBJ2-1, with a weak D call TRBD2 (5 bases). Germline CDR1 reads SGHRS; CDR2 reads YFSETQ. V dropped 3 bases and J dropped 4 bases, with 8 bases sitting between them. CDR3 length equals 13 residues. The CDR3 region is CASSWESYNEQFF. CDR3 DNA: TGCGCCAGCAGCTGGGAGTCTTACAATGAGCAGTTCTTC. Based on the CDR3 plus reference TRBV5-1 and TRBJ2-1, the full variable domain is KAGVTQTPRYLIKTRGQQVTLSCSPISGHRSVSWYQQTPGQGLQFLFEYFSETQRNKGNFPGRFSGRQFSNSRSEMNVSTLELGDSALYLCASSWESYNEQFFGPGTRLTVL.

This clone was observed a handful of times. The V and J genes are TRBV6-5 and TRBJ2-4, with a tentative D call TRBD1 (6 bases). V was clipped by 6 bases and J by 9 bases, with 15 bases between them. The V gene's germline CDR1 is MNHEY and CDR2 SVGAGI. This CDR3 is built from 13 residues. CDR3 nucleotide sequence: TGTGCCAGCAGACTACAGGGTTTTGGCATTCAGTACTTC. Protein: CASRLQGFGIQYF.

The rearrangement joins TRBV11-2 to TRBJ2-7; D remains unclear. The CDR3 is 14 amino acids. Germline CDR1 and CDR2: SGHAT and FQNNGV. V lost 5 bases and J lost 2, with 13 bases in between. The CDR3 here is CASSPVPQTYEQYF. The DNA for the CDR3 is TGTGCCAGCAGCCCAGTCCCCCAGACCTACGAGCAGTACTTC.

The CDR3 sequence: CATSRDVGGNGYTF. CDR3 nucleotide sequence: TGTGCCACCAGCAGAGATGTGGGAGGGAATGGCTACACCTTC. The rearrangement uses TRBV15 and TRBJ1-2; D remains unclear. Trimming removed 0 bases at V and 6 bases at J, with 11 bases between. The CDR3 spans 14 residues. CDR1 is LNHNV and CDR2 is YYDKDF in the germline V gene (reference sequence).

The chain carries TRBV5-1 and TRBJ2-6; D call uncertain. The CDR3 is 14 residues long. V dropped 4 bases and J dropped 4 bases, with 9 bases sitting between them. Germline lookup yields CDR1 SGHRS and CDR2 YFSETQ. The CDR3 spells CASSLQAGANVLTF. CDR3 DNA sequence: TGCGCCAGCAGCCTTCAAGCAGGGGCCAACGTCCTGACTTTC. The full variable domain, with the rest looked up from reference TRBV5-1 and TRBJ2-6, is KAGVTQTPRYLIKTRGQQVTLSCSPISGHRSVSWYQQTPGQGLQFLFEYFSETQRNKGNFPGRFSGRQFSNSRSEMNVSTLELGDSALYLCASSLQAGANVLTFGAGSRLTVL.

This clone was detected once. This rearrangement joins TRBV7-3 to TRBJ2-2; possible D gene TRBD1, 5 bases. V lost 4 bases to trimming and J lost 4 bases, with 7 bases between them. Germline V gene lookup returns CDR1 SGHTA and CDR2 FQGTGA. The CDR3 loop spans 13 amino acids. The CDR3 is CASSSRVTGELFF. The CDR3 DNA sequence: TGTGCCAGCAGCTCCAGGGTCACCGGGGAGCTGTTTTTT.

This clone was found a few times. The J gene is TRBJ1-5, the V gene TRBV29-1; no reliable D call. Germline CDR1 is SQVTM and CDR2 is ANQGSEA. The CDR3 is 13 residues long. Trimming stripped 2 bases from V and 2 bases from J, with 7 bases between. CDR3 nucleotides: TGCAGCGTTGAACTTCCAGGCAATCAGCCCCAGCATTTT. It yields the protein CSVELPGNQPQHF.

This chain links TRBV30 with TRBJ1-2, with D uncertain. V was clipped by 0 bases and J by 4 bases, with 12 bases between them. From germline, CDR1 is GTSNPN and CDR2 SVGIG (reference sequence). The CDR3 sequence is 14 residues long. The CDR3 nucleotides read TGTGCCTGGAGTGTAGGAGGGTTGGCCTATGGCTACACCTTC. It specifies CAWSVGGLAYGYTF.

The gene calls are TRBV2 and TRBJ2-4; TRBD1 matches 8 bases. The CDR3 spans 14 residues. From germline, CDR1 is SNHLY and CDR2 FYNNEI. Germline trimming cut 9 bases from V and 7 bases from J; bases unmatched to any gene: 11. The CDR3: CASDAGQGANIQYF. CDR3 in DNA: TGTGCCAGTGACGCCGGGCAGGGGGCTAACATTCAGTACTTC.

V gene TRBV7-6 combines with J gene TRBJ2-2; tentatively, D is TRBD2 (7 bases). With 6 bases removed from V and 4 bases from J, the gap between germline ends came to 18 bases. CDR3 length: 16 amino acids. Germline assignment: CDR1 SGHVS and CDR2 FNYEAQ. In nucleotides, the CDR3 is TGTGCCAGCAGTCGAGTGGCGGGGGCTGGCACCGGGGAGCTGTTTTTT. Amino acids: CASSRVAGAGTGELFF.

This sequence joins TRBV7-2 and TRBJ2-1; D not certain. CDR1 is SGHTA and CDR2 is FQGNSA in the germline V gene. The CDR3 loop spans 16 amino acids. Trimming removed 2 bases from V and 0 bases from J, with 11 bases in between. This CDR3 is CASSLLIHLSYNEQFF. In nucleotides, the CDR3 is TGTGCCAGCAGCTTACTCATACACCTCTCCTACAATGAGCAGTTCTTC. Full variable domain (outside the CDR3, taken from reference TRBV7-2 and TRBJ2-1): GAGVSQSPSNKVTEKGKDVELRCDPISGHTALYWYRQSLGQGLEFLIYFQGNSAPDKSGLPSDRFSAERTGGSVSTLTIQRTQQEDSAVYLCASSLLIHLSYNEQFFGPGTRLTVL.